These T cell receptor beta chains were read from a single sample in a study of blood T cells in healthy people across ages. TCRdb analysed the 5' RACE reads with MiXCR anew, one entry per CDR3 protein. This sample has hundreds of thousands of distinct CDR3 sequences, with roughly 56% found just once. Sequencing input: blood. Source of these receptors: a middle-aged man in good health. The CDR3 runs from the conserved cysteine through the conserved F or W. A D gene is named only where the DNA matches it firmly. Clone sizes are given selectively: once, few, many, or a class where the clone is expanded.

TRBV28	TRBJ2-7	NA	NA	TGTGCCAGCAGTTACATCCTCACCCCTCAGGGTTCCTACGAGCAGTACTTC	CASSYILTPQGSYEQYF
TRBV20-1	TRBJ2-4	NA	few	TGCAGTGTTGAGAGGTCAGGGACCAAAAACATTCAGTACTTC	CSVERSGTKNIQYF
TRBV12-3/TRBV12-4	TRBJ1-2	NA	NA	TGTGCCACCAGTTACTCAAGGGTAGGCTACACCTTC	CATSYSRVGYTF
TRBV28	TRBJ2-3	NA	NA	TGTGCCAGTTTGGGGGCATTGGGGGGTGGCACAGAAACGCAGTATTTT	CASLGALGGGTETQYF
TRBV7-6	TRBJ2-1	NA	NA	TGTGCCAGCAGCCCGGGACGACGGCCCTACAATGAGCAGTTCTTC	CASSPGRRPYNEQFF
TRBV10-3	TRBJ1-2	TRBD1	many	TGTGCCAGCGGGACAGGGGGCAAGTTGGACTATGGCTACACCTTC	CASGTGGKLDYGYTF
TRBV27	TRBJ1-6	NA	NA	TGTGCCAGCAGTTGGGTCCTTAAAAGCTCCTATAATTCACCCCTCCACTTT	CASSWVLKSSYNSPLHF
TRBV4-3	TRBJ2-7	TRBD1	NA	TGCGCCAGCAGCCAAGACAAAGGACAGGCGGAAAACTACGAGCAGTACTTC	CASSQDKGQAENYEQYF
TRBV28	TRBJ2-7	NA	NA	TGTGCCAGCCTTTCGTCGGGGACGGCCTACGAGCAGTACTTC	CASLSSGTAYEQYF
TRBV3-1	TRBJ2-3	NA	once	TGTGCCAGCAGCCCCACAGACAGTAGCACAGATACGCAGTATTTT	CASSPTDSSTDTQYF
TRBV6-6	TRBJ2-5	TRBD1	NA	TGTGCCAGCAGTTACTCTCGGACAGGGGCAAAAGAGACCCAGTACTTC	CASSYSRTGAKETQYF
TRBV2	TRBJ1-4	NA	NA	TGTGCCAGCAGGGACGGACAGAACCATAATGAAAAACTGTTTTTT	CASRDGQNHNEKLFF
TRBV29-1	TRBJ2-3	TRBD2	NA	TGCAGCGCCGGAGGGCTAGCGGGGGGTGATGGCACAGATACGCAGTATTTT	CSAGGLAGGDGTDTQYF
TRBV3-1	TRBJ1-1	NA	NA	TGTGCCAGCAGCCATCCCCCGGGACGGCAGAACACTGAAGCTTTCTTT	CASSHPPGRQNTEAFF
TRBV3-1	TRBJ2-7	TRBD2	NA	TGTGCCAGCAGCCACCCTAGCGGGGTTACCTACGAGCAGTATTTC	CASSHPSGVTYEQYF
TRBV4-2	TRBJ2-4	NA	NA	TGTGCCAGCAGCCCAACCAGCGCGGGGGCGTTGGGAGCCAAAAACATTCAGTACTTC	CASSPTSAGALGAKNIQYF
TRBV7-9	TRBJ2-6	TRBD2	few	TGTGCCAGCAGCTTATTACGACTAGCGGGAGATCAGAACGTCCTGACTTTC	CASSLLRLAGDQNVLTF
TRBV7-3	TRBJ2-7	TRBD1	NA	TGTGCCAGCGGCACGGGACAGGGAGCCTACGAGCAGTACTTC	CASGTGQGAYEQYF
TRBV28	TRBJ1-2	NA	few	TGTGCCAGCAGTTTACCTACACGTTTTGGACAGCGGGCCGGCTACACCTTC	CASSLPTRFGQRAGYTF
TRBV20-1	TRBJ2-4	NA	few	TGCAGTGCTAGGCCTGAGGGTGTAGCCAAAAACATTCAGTACTTC	CSARPEGVAKNIQYF
TRBV29-1	TRBJ2-7	NA	NA	TGCAGCGTTGATCGCGGGACCCCCTCCGGGGAGCAGTACTTC	CSVDRGTPSGEQYF
TRBV24-1	TRBJ2-1	NA	NA	TGTGCCACCAGTGATTCTCCCGGGACACTTAACAATGAGCAGTTCTTC	CATSDSPGTLNNEQFF
TRBV6-1	TRBJ1-6	TRBD1	NA	TGTGCCAGCAGTGAGATATCCGGGACAGGGAATTCACCCCTCCACTTT	CASSEISGTGNSPLHF
TRBV7-3	TRBJ2-1	NA	NA	TGTGCCAGCAGCCCAGGTAGGGGCACAGGGAGCCTTGGTCTACATTTGAATGAGCAGTTCTTC	CASSPGRGTGSLGLHLNEQFF
TRBV9	TRBJ2-3	NA	once	TGTGCCAGCAGCGTATTTGACAGGACCACAGATGCGCAGTATTTT	CASSVFDRTTDAQYF
TRBV29-1	TRBJ2-2	TRBD2	few	TGCAGCGTTGAAGAGCTAGCGGGAGTCACCGGGGAGCTGTTTTTT	CSVEELAGVTGELFF
TRBV15	TRBJ2-1	NA	NA	TGTGCCACCAGCAGAGATCCCTATGAGCAGTTCTTC	CATSRDPYEQFF
TRBV12-3/TRBV12-4	TRBJ1-1	TRBD1	once	TGTGCCAGCAGCACCGGGACAGGGGGGGTCTACACTGAAGCTTTCTTT	CASSTGTGGVYTEAFF
TRBV29-1	TRBJ2-3	NA	NA	TGCAGCGTTGAAGAAGTGCTGGACAGCACAGATACGCAGTATTTT	CSVEEVLDSTDTQYF
TRBV27	TRBJ1-2	TRBD1	few	TGTGCCACCACCGGGGACAGGGATCGGGGCTACACCTTC	CATTGDRDRGYTF
TRBV20-1	TRBJ1-5	TRBD1	NA	TGCAGTGCAAGGACAGGCGTCAATCAGCCCCAGCATTTT	CSARTGVNQPQHF
TRBV7-6	TRBJ1-1	NA	NA	TGTGCCAGCAGCCATATGAACACTGAAGCTTTCTTT	CASSHMNTEAFF
TRBV3-1	TRBJ2-6	NA	few	TGTGCCAGCAGCCAAGAAAATTCTGGGGCCAACGTCCTGACTTTC	CASSQENSGANVLTF
TRBV29-1	TRBJ2-3	NA	NA	TGCAGCGTTGACGAGGCCCTCGGGCATACGCAGTATTTT	CSVDEALGHTQYF
TRBV5-1	TRBJ1-4	NA	NA	TGCGCCAGCAGCTTTGAGGACAGATCGAATGAAAAACTGTTTTTT	CASSFEDRSNEKLFF
TRBV18	TRBJ2-1	TRBD1	few	TGTGCCAGCTCACCACAGACGGGACAGAAAATCAATGAGCAGTTCTTC	CASSPQTGQKINEQFF